This T cell receptor (beta chain) was obtained from a study of blood T cells in healthy people across ages. Looked up from germline, CDR1 is MNHEY and CDR2 is SVGAGI. The CDR3 extends over 15 amino acids. V shed 0 bases and J 4 bases; nucleotides not matched to a gene: 5. Together with a sample-barcoded 5' primer, a J-beta primer mix was included in a second PCR lasting roughly 6 to 12 cycles. TCRdb redid the calling of the 5' RACE reads with MiXCR, one entry per CDR3 protein. The sample holds about 1,500,000 distinct CDR3 sequences, under 30% seen once. This clonotype was detected ten times or more. The receptor was derived from a woman between 25 and 40 years old in good health. The chain has TRBV6-5 and TRBJ2-7; 8 positions match TRBD2. The material sequenced was blood. CDR3 in DNA: TGTGCCAGCAGTTACTCAAGCGGGGGTTTATACGAGCAGTACTTC. This encodes CASSYSSGGLYEQYF.